This T cell receptor (beta chain) is from a study of cytomegalovirus exposure and HLA in healthy donors. Study-level findings and limits: In presence/absence analyses, roughly uniform sequencing depth across donors was assumed.

Trimming took 7 bases from V and 5 from J; bases not matched to a gene: 8. The CDR3 totals 15 residues. Germline-derived CDR1 and CDR2 are SGHVS and FQNEAQ. Vbeta (60) and Jbeta (13) primers were used in the PCR. Clones were sequenced by immunoSEQ multiplex PCR, and TCRdb holds only the in-frame ones, with some missing. This table holds some 190,000 clones, 81% found once. Points on this clone: Its antigen is as yet unknown.

The chain uses TRBV7-8 and TRBJ2-3, with 11 positions matching TRBD1. This TCR derives from a man in his forties or fifties in good health and CMV-seropositive. The sample consisted of PBMCs. In DNA, the CDR3 is TGTGCCAGCAAAGTCCGGGACAGGGGGGGAGATACGCAGTATTTT. Its translation is CASKVRDRGGDTQYF.